This record concerns one TCR beta chain sequence. No cognate antigen has been identified for it. Base qualities are not at hand, and no much larger clone is one base apart. The sample originates from a study of immune cell composition in non-small cell lung cancer (dated by TCRdb to the late 2010s). With regard to the full study: To assign histologic subtype, which was mostly lung adenocarcinoma or squamous cell carcinoma, H&E was combined with p63, CK5, Napsin A and TTF-1 immunohistochemistry. TCR-beta sequencing from Adaptive Biotechnologies was done on approximately 35 paired sets of NSCLC tumour and non-adjacent lung specimens and on just over 25 tumour-only specimens. For supplementary cohort #1, made up of some ten lung adenocarcinoma cases, paired tumour/lung TCR-beta sequencing was done and TIL populations were generated so that tumour reactivity could be assessed. A handful of tumour specimens that had TCR-beta data belonged to rare histological subtypes and were left out of the subtype comparisons. The research as a whole found: No significant correlation was found between smoking pack-years and tumour TCR-beta clonality. The reactivity cohort was only approximately ten cases, and tumour-reactive clones were not shown to share sequences with the dominant in vivo tumour-associated clones. Across around 10 adenocarcinoma cases, the maximal tumour-associated clone frequency showed a strong correlation with TIL tumour reactivity, but overall clonality showed no such correlation. Nearly half of NSCLC cases had tumour-associated clones >0.5%, with around 74% of squamous carcinomas showing such clones compared with roughly 35% of adenocarcinomas. Top 10 clone scores and productive clonality were significantly higher in lung squamous cell carcinoma than in lung adenocarcinoma tumours.

Frozen aliquots of unsorted single-cell suspensions were used for genomic DNA extraction with the QIAamp DNA kit. Tumour samples were surgically resected non-small cell lung cancer tissue. Tissues arrived within 2 hours after resection and were immediately processed into single-cell suspensions. Tissue was mechanically dissociated and enzymatically digested with DNase I, collagenase I and hyaluronidase for approximately 30 minutes at 37 °C, then filtered and RBC-lysed. A two-step multiplex PCR amplified TCR-beta CDR3 regions from genomic DNA, and the second step of the PCR added Illumina-compatible adaptors. TCR-beta immunosequencing was performed on an Illumina platform as a commercial immunoSEQ service. Processing in the source paper ran as follows. Repertoires were described by productive clonality and by Top 10 Clones, which is the percentage of T-cell templates coming from the ten most frequent sequences. Productive clonality ranged from 0 to 1, with 1 indicating a monoclonal population. Tumour-associated clones were defined as sequences comprising at least 0.1% of tumour T-cell templates but absent from matched non-adjacent lung, identified via log10 scatter plots. Two-group comparisons used Student's t-tests, stages used ANOVA, and relationships used linear regression, analysed in GraphPad Prism7 and R. TCRdb retrieved this table from immuneACCESS and kept in-frame rearrangements only. Not all clones are present; in checked studies, unresolved V genes account for under half, and no reason is known for the remainder. The V and J calls and clone size were taken over from that table, and D and trimming were inferred from the DNA. The sample table shows roughly 11,000 clones, and about 60% are seen once. 15% to 20% of the sample is taken by the ten largest.

The CDR3 spans 16 residues, from the cysteine through the phenylalanine. The CDR3 DNA has 48 bases and is translated from base 1. Reading the germline V gene gives CDR1 MDHEN and CDR2 SYDVKM. V was cut back by 3 bases and J by 3 bases, leaving a gap of 15 bases between them. This TCR came from a human donor with non-small cell lung cancer. The V and J segments used are TRBV28 and TRBJ2-1; TRBD2 is perhaps the D gene, given 5 matching bases. The sample was lung tumor tissue. CDR3 reads: CASSFSSGSRYNEQFF. The DNA sequence reads TGTGCCAGCAGTTTTAGTTCGGGGAGCCGCTACAATGAGCAGTTCTTC. Reference TRBV28 and TRBJ2-1 genes cover what lies past the CDR3, so the full variable domain is DVKVTQSSRYLVKRTGEKVFLECVQDMDHENMFWYRQDPGLGLRLIYFSYDVKMKEKGDIPEGYSVSREKKERFSLILESASTNQTSMYLCASSFSSGSRYNEQFFGPGTRLTVL.